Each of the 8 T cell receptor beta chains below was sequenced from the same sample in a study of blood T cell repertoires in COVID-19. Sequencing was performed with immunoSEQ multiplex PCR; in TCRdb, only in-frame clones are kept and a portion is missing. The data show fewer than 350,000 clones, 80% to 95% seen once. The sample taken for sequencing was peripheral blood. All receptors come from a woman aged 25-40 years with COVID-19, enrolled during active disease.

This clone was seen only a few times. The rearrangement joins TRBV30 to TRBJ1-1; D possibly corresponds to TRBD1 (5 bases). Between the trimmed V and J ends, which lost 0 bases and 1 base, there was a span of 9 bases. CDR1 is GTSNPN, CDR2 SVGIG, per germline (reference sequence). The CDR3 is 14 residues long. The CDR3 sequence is CAWSVGQGNTEAFF. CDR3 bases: TGTGCCTGGAGTGTGGGGCAGGGGAACACTGAAGCTTTCTTT.

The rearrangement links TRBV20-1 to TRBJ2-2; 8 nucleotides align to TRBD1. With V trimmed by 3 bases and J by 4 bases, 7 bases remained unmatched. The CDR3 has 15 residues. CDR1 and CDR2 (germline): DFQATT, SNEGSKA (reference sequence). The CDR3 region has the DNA TGCAGTGCTAGTCGCCAGGGGGCTCTCACCGGGGAGCTGTTTTTT. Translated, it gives CSASRQGALTGELFF.

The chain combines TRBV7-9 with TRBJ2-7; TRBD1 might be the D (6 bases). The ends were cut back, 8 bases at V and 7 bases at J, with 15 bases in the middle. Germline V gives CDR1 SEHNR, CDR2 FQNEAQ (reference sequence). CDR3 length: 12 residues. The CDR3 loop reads CASPTGSGEQYF. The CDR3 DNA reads TGTGCCAGCCCAACAGGGTCCGGGGAGCAGTACTTC.

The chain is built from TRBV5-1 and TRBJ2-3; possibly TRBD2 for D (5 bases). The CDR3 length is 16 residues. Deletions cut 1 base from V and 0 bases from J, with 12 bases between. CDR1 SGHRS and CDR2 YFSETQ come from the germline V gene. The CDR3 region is CASSLREGGSTDTQYF. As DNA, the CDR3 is TGCGCCAGCAGCTTGCGAGAGGGTGGGAGCACAGATACGCAGTATTTT.

Here the CDR3 reads CASSLGHSSSYNEQFF. CDR3 DNA: TGTGCCAGCAGCTTAGGTCACTCTAGCTCCTACAATGAGCAGTTCTTC. The genes are TRBV7-3 and TRBJ2-1; D is unresolved. CDR1 is SGHTA, CDR2 FQGTGA, per germline. V was pared by 2 bases and J by 0 bases, with 11 bases between. CDR3 length: 16 residues.

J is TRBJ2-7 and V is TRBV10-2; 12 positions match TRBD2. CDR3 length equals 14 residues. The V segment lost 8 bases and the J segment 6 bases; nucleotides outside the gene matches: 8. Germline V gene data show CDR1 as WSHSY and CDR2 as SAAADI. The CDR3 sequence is CASGGLAGLGEQYF. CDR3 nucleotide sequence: TGCGCCAGCGGCGGACTAGCGGGACTCGGCGAGCAGTACTTC.

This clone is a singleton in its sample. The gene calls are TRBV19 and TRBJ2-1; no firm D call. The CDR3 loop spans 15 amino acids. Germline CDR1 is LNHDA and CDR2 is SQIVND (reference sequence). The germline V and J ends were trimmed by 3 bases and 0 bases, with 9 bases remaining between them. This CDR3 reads CASSMRGSSYNEQFF. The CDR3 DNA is TGTGCCAGTAGTATGCGCGGTAGCTCCTACAATGAGCAGTTCTTC.

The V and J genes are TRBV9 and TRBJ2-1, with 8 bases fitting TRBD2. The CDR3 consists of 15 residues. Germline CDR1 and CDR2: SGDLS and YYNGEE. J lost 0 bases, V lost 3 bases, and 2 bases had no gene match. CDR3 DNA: TGTGCCAGCAGCGCCAGCGGGAGCTCCTACAATGAGCAGTTCTTC. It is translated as CASSASGSSYNEQFF. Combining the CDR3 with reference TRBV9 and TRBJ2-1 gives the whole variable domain DSGVTQTPKHLITATGQRVTLRCSPRSGDLSVYWYQQSLDQGLQFLIQYYNGEERAKGNILERFSAQQFPDLHSELNLSSLELGDSALYFCASSASGSSYNEQFFGPGTRLTVL.